Reported below is one TCR beta chain. The record originates from a study of Ad26.COV2.S vaccination and SARS-CoV-2 variants. Overall study context: Administration of Ad26.COV2.S was intramuscular, either once or twice 56 days apart.

Germline loops: CDR1 SGHTA, CDR2 FQGNSA. This CDR3 is 19 amino acids long. Losses at the gene ends were 3 bases for V and 2 bases for J; bases not matched to a gene: 18. Treatment meaning: about 20 received Ad26.COV2.S at low or high dose, single or two shots; about 5 received placebo; per-sample allocation not given. Sampling was performed 63 days after the first vaccine or placebo injection. Produced via immunoSEQ multiplex PCR; TCRdb's table is partial and in-frame only. The sample consists of some 350,000 clones, 90% of them appearing once. The V gene is TRBV7-2, the J gene TRBJ1-1, with TRBD1 matching 7 bases. Sequencing was performed on peripheral blood, taken in a trial of Ad26.COV2.S vaccine versus placebo. The TCR sequence derives from a person between 18 and 65 years old who received the Ad26.COV2.S COVID-19 vaccine or a placebo. This chain's CDR3 is CASSFTPPHPGGLNTEAFF. The CDR3 coding sequence is TGTGCCAGCAGCTTCACTCCCCCCCACCCAGGGGGGCTAAACACTGAAGCTTTCTTT. Supplemented by reference TRBV7-2 and TRBJ1-1, the full variable domain reads GAGVSQSPSNKVTEKGKDVELRCDPISGHTALYWYRQSLGQGLEFLIYFQGNSAPDKSGLPSDRFSAERTGGSVSTLTIQRTQQEDSAVYLCASSFTPPHPGGLNTEAFFGQGTRLTVV.